This TCR beta chain was obtained from a study of shared clonotypes between healthy human individuals. The overall study: For every donor, three CD4 naive, three CD4 memory, two CD8 naive and one CD8 memory plates were used. Overall study findings and caveats: The expectation was that sequencing depth would affect clonotype sharing among donors. Larger estimated richness was generally recorded for naive subsets relative to memory subsets.

Notes on this clone: Its matching antigen is unknown.

Several immunoSEQ plates received, in even portions, the genomic DNA of each subset. TCRdb's table, derived via immunoSEQ multiplex PCR, lists solely in-frame clones and lacks some. The data contain about 2 million clones, approximately 95% of them seen just once; the ten biggest clones take up under 1.5%. CDR3 size: 14 residues. Naive CD8 isolation took CD45RO-negative cells positively selected for CCR7 and excluded terminally differentiated effector memory CD45RA+ cells. V usage is TRBV21-1 and J usage is TRBJ1-2. TRBV21-1 is deemed a pseudogene. The clonotype was recovered from a man aged 18 to 29 in good health. The material sequenced was naive CD8+ T cells sorted from blood. CDR3 nucleotide sequence: TGTGCCAGCAGCAAAGGGGGACGCAGCTATGGCTACACCTTC. Its protein product is CASSKGGRSYGYTF.